This T cell receptor beta chain is drawn from a study of blood T cell repertoires in COVID-19. The sample holds a few counts of this clone. Per the germline V gene, CDR1 is KGHSH and CDR2 is LQKENI. This CDR3 spans 13 amino acids. Trimming cost V 6 bases and J 8 bases, with 13 bases left between them. Only in-frame clones appear in the TCRdb table, and some are missing; sequencing was by immunoSEQ multiplex PCR. The data contain hundreds of thousands of clones, 86% of them singletons. The chain carries TRBV18 and TRBJ1-4; D is ambiguous. The material sequenced was PBMCs or T cells enriched from blood (not recorded which). The receptor's source is a woman younger than 45 who had been exposed to COVID-19. The CDR3 here is CASSVATDEKLFF. The CDR3 DNA sequence: TGTGCCAGCTCGGTGGCCACAGACGAAAAACTGTTTTTT.